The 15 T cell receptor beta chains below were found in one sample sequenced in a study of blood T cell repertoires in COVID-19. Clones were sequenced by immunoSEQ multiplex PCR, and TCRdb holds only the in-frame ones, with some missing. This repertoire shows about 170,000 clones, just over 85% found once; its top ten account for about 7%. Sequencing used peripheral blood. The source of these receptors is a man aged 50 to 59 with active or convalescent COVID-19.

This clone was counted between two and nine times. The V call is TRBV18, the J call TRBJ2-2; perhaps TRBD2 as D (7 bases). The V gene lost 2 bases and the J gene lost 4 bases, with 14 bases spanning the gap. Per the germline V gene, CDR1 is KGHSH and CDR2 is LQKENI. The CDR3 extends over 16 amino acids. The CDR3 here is CASSPWRGLGTGELFF. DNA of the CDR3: TGTGCCAGCTCACCATGGCGGGGGCTGGGCACCGGGGAGCTGTTTTTT. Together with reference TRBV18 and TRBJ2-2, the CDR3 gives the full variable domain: NAGVMQNPRHLVRRRGQEARLRCSPMKGHSHVYWYRQLPEEGLKFMVYLQKENIIDESGMPKERFSAEFPKEGPSILRIQQVVRGDSAAYFCASSPWRGLGTGELFFGEGSRLTVL.

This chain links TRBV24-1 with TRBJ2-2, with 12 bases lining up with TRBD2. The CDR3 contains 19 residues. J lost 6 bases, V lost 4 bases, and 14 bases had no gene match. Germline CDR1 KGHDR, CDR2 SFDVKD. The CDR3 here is CATSEPNPSGRARPGELFF. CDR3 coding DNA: TGTGCCACCAGTGAGCCCAACCCTAGCGGGAGGGCCCGCCCCGGGGAGCTGTTTTTT.

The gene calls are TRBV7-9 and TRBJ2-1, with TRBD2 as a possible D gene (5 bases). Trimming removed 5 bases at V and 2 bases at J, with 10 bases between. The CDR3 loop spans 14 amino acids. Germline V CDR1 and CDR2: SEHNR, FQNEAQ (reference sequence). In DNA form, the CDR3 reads TGTGCCAGCAGCCCAGACGGGGCCTACAATGAGCAGTTCTTC. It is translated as CASSPDGAYNEQFF.

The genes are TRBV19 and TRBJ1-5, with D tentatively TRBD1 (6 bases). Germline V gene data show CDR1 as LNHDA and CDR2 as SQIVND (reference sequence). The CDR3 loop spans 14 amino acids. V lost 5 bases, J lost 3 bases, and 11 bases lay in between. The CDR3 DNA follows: TGTGCCAGTAGTTCCGACAGGACCAATCAGCCCCAGCATTTT. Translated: CASSSDRTNQPQHF. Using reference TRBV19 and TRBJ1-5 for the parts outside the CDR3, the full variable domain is DGGITQSPKYLFRKEGQNVTLSCEQNLNHDAMYWYRQDPGQGLRLIYYSQIVNDFQKGDIAEGYSVSREKKESFPLTVTSAQKNPTAFYLCASSSDRTNQPQHFGDGTRLSIL.

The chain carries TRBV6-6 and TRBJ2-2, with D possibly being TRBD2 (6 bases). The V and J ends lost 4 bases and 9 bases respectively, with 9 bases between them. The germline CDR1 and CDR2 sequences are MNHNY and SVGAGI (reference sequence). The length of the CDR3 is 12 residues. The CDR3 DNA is TGTGCCAGCAGTTTTGGAGGGCGGGAGCTGTTTTTT. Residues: CASSFGGRELFF.

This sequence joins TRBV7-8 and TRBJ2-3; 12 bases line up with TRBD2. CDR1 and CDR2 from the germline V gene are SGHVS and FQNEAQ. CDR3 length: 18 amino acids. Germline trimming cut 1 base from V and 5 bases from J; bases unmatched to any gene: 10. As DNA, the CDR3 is TGTGCCAGCAGCTTAGACCCCAGACTAGCGGGAGACGAAGATACGCAGTATTTT. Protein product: CASSLDPRLAGDEDTQYF.

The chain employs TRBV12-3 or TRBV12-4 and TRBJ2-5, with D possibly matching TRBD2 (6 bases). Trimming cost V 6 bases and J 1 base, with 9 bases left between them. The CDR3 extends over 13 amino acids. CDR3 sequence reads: CASRRGTQETQYF. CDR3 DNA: TGTGCCAGCAGACGGGGGACCCAAGAGACCCAGTACTTC.

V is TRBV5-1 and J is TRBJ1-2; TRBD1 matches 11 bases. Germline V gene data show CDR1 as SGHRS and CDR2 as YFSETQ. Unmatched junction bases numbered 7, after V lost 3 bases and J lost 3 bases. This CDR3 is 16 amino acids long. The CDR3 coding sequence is TGCGCCAGCAGCTCCCTGGGACAGGGGGAATACTATGGCTACACCTTC. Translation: CASSSLGQGEYYGYTF.

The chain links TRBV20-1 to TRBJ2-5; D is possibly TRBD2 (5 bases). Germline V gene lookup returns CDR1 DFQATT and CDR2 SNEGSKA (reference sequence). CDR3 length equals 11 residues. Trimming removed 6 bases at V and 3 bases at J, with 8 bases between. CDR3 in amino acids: CSAQEEETQYF. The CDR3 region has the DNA TGCAGTGCGCAGGAGGAAGAGACCCAGTACTTC.

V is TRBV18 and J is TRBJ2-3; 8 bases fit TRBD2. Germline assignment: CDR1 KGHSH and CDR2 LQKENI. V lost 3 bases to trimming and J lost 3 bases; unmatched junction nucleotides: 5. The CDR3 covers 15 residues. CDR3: CASSPGGAGTDTQYF. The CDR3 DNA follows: TGTGCCAGCTCACCCGGGGGGGCCGGGACAGATACGCAGTATTTT.

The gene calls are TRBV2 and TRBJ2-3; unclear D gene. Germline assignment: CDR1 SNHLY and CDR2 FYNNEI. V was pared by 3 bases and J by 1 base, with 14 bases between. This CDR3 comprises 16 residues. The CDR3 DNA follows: TGTGCCAGCAGTGACCCCTGGCAGGCCGGCACAGATACGCAGTATTTT. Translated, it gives CASSDPWQAGTDTQYF. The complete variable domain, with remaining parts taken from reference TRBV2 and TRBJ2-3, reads EPEVTQTPSHQVTQMGQEVILRCVPISNHLYFYWYRQILGQKVEFLVSFYNNEISEKSEIFDDQFSVERPDGSNFTLKIRSTKLEDSAMYFCASSDPWQAGTDTQYFGPGTRLTVL.

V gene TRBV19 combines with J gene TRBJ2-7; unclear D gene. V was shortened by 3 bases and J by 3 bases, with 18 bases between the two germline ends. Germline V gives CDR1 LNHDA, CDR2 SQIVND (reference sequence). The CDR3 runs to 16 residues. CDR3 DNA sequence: TGTGCCAGTAGTATGGGTGTGACAAGGTCAGGCTACGAGCAGTACTTC. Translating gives CASSMGVTRSGYEQYF.

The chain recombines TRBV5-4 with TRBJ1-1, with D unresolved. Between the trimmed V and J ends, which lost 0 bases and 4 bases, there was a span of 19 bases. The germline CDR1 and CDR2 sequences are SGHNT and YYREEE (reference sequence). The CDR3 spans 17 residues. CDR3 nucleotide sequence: TGTGCCAGCAGCTTGGAGTCGGCAGGCCGGCCGTTCACTGAAGCTTTCTTT. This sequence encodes CASSLESAGRPFTEAFF.

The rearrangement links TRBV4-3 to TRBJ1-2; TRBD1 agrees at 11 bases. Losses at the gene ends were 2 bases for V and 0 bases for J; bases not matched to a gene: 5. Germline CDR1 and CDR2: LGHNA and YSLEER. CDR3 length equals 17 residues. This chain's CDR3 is CASSQYGTGGPNYGYTF. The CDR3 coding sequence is TGCGCCAGCAGCCAATACGGGACAGGGGGTCCTAACTATGGCTACACCTTC.

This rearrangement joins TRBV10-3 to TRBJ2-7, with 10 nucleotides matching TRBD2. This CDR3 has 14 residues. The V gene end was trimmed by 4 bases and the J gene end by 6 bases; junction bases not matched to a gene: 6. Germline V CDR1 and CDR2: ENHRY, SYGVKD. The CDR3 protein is CAISASSGSGEQYF. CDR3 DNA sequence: TGTGCCATCAGTGCTTCTAGCGGGAGTGGCGAGCAGTACTTC.